A selection of T cell receptor beta chains follows, all from one sample in a study of cytomegalovirus exposure and HLA in healthy donors. The protocol was immunoSEQ multiplex PCR, while the TCRdb copy is restricted to in-frame clones and leaves out a portion. Among approximately 91,000 clones listed, 86% were seen once. Material: PBMCs. The receptors were sampled from a young man in good health and CMV-seropositive. Each CDR3 is given with its conserved first and last residue. Each record gives: D gene, clone size, V gene, J gene, CDR3 DNA, CDR3 protein. D genes are given only for firm matches. Clone size is stated in some rows and not others, as once, few, many or a class when expanded.

D: -
size: -
V: TRBV20-1
J: TRBJ1-2
DNA: TGCAGTGCTACCGGTAACTATGGCTACACCTTC
CDR3: CSATGNYGYTF

D: TRBD1
size: -
V: TRBV27
J: TRBJ2-7
DNA: TGTGCCAGCAGTCCTACTGGGACAGCCCTCCGTTTGTACTTC
CDR3: CASSPTGTALRLYF

D: -
size: -
V: TRBV28
J: TRBJ2-2
DNA: TGTGCCAGCAGTTTGTTCAGGGTTGGGACCGGGGAGCTGTTTTTT
CDR3: CASSLFRVGTGELFF

D: TRBD1
size: once
V: TRBV28
J: TRBJ1-2
DNA: TGTGCCAGCAGTGGACCGGGACAGGGGGCTTTTCAAGGCTACACCTTC
CDR3: CASSGPGQGAFQGYTF

D: TRBD2
size: -
V: TRBV27
J: TRBJ2-3
DNA: TGTGCCAGCAGTTCTCGACTAGCGGTAATAGGCACCGATACGCAGTATTTT
CDR3: CASSSRLAVIGTDTQYF

D: TRBD1
size: few
V: TRBV5-6
J: TRBJ1-5
DNA: TGTGCCAGCAGCCGTTACAGGGGAATGAGCAATCAGCCCCAGCATTTT
CDR3: CASSRYRGMSNQPQHF

D: -
size: -
V: TRBV5-1
J: TRBJ2-1
DNA: TGCGCCAGCGTACTCGACAATGAGCAGTTCTTC
CDR3: CASVLDNEQFF

D: -
size: -
V: TRBV30
J: TRBJ1-5
DNA: TGTGCCTGGAGCGGGGGACCGTTGGATCAGCCCCAGCATTTT
CDR3: CAWSGGPLDQPQHF

D: TRBD2
size: few
V: TRBV4-2
J: TRBJ2-1
DNA: TGTGCCAGCAGCCAGGCTAGCGGGAGGGACCACAATGAGCAGTTCTTC
CDR3: CASSQASGRDHNEQFF

D: -
size: -
V: TRBV21-1
J: TRBJ2-1
DNA: TGTGCCAGCAGCAAAGCGCTCGCTAGCGGGACCCACAATGAGCAGTTCTTC
CDR3: CASSKALASGTHNEQFF

D: -
size: -
V: TRBV7-9
J: TRBJ1-2
DNA: TGTTCCAGCAGCTCCCACGGTTATGGCTACACCTTC
CDR3: CSSSSHGYGYTF

D: -
size: -
V: TRBV27
J: TRBJ2-7
DNA: TGTGCCAGCAGTTTATACGCGGATTCCTACGAGCAGTACTTC
CDR3: CASSLYADSYEQYF

D: TRBD1
size: -
V: TRBV28
J: TRBJ2-7
DNA: TGTGCCAGCAGTTCCCGGGACAGGCTCTACGAGCAGTACTTC
CDR3: CASSSRDRLYEQYF

D: TRBD2
size: once
V: TRBV19
J: TRBJ2-7
DNA: TGTGCCAGTAGTATCGGGCTAGCGGGAGCCTACGAGCAGTACTTC
CDR3: CASSIGLAGAYEQYF

D: -
size: -
V: TRBV12-5
J: TRBJ2-1
DNA: TGTGCTAGTACTTCAGAGCGGCTAGCGACATTCCTCCCCTACAATGAGCAGTTCTTC
CDR3: CASTSERLATFLPYNEQFF

D: -
size: -
V: TRBV27
J: TRBJ2-7
DNA: TGTGCCAGCAGTTTTCAAATGGGGGGGCCCGCGCAGTACTTC
CDR3: CASSFQMGGPAQYF

D: TRBD2
size: few
V: TRBV7-2
J: TRBJ2-3
DNA: TGTGCCAGCAGCTTTACTAGCGGTAGCACAGATACGCAGTATTTT
CDR3: CASSFTSGSTDTQYF

D: -
size: -
V: TRBV27
J: TRBJ1-1
DNA: TGTGCCAGCAGTTTATTCGGGGTAAGCACTGAAGCTTTCTTT
CDR3: CASSLFGVSTEAFF

D: -
size: -
V: TRBV4-2
J: TRBJ2-7
DNA: TGTGCCAGCAGCCAAGGGGGACTGGACGAGCAGTACTTC
CDR3: CASSQGGLDEQYF

D: TRBD1
size: -
V: TRBV19
J: TRBJ2-7
DNA: TGTGCCAGTAGTATCCGGACGACAGGGTACGAGCAGTACTTC
CDR3: CASSIRTTGYEQYF

D: -
size: once
V: TRBV7-2
J: TRBJ1-5
DNA: TGTGCCAGCAGGAGATACACAGGGCAGCCCCAGCATTTT
CDR3: CASRRYTGQPQHF

D: -
size: -
V: TRBV28
J: TRBJ2-2
DNA: TGTGCCAGCAGCTTCAGGGGGGAGCTGTTTTTT
CDR3: CASSFRGELFF

D: -
size: once
V: TRBV6-5
J: TRBJ1-3
DNA: TGTGCCAGCAGTCCCGACAGCATTGGAAACACCATATATTTT
CDR3: CASSPDSIGNTIYF

D: TRBD2
size: -
V: TRBV19
J: TRBJ2-7
DNA: TGTGCCAGTAGCCGAGGACTAGCGGAATTCGAGCAGTACTTC
CDR3: CASSRGLAEFEQYF

D: -
size: -
V: TRBV27
J: TRBJ2-1
DNA: TGTGCCAGCAGTTTTCGGGGATACAATGAGCAGTTCTTC
CDR3: CASSFRGYNEQFF

D: TRBD1
size: -
V: TRBV28
J: TRBJ1-5
DNA: TGTGCCAGCAGTTCACCGGGACAGAGAGCTAATAGCAATCAGCCCCAGCATTTT
CDR3: CASSSPGQRANSNQPQHF

D: -
size: -
V: TRBV6-4
J: TRBJ1-2
DNA: TGTGCCAGCAGTGACTCGAAACAGTCTGGCTACACCTTC
CDR3: CASSDSKQSGYTF